This T cell receptor (beta chain) was recorded in a study of cytomegalovirus exposure and HLA in healthy donors. Study in general: In a previous analysis, 95 million to 130 million unique TCR beta sequences were found from some 180 million T cells. General observations from the study: In a later analysis, HLA-C alleles had the fewest associated TCRs, DRB1 alleles the most. A later analysis appeared to link common viral pathogens to several of the most significant clusters. Per published reports, the classifier diagnosed cytomegalovirus status with high specificity and sensitivity.

Deletions cut 6 bases from V and 0 bases from J, with 9 bases between. CDR1 MNHNS and CDR2 SASEGT come from the germline V gene. The CDR3 extends over 13 amino acids. About this clone itself: Antigen unknown.

PCR primers comprised 60 Vbeta and 13 Jbeta primers. Some clones are missing from TCRdb's copy, which holds only in-frame ones; the method was immunoSEQ multiplex PCR. Of some 94,000 clones listed, roughly 80% are singletons. The sequenced sample consisted of PBMCs. V gene TRBV6-1 combines with J gene TRBJ2-7, with a weak D call TRBD2 (6 bases). The origin of this receptor is a man aged 35 to 55 in good health and CMV-seronegative. The CDR3: CASSREVSYEQYF. Here the CDR3 DNA reads TGTGCCAGCAGCAGGGAGGTCTCCTACGAGCAGTACTTC.